One and the same sample provided the 8 T cell receptor beta chains below, sequenced in a study of blood T cell repertoires in COVID-19. Produced via immunoSEQ multiplex PCR; TCRdb's table is partial and in-frame only. The sample holds some 60,000 clones; approximately 80% are singletons and the top ten take 10%. The sequencing sample was made of peripheral blood. These receptors were collected from a middle-aged man with COVID-19, enrolled during active disease.

The gene calls are TRBV2 and TRBJ1-1; weak D call: TRBD1 (5 bases). The CDR3 contains 14 residues. Germline CDR1 is SNHLY and CDR2 is FYNNEI. Deletions cut 4 bases from V and 1 base from J, with 10 bases between. CDR3 nucleotides: TGTGCCAGCAGTGTTACAGGATCGAACACTGAAGCTTTCTTT. It is translated as CASSVTGSNTEAFF.

This chain connects TRBV28 to TRBJ1-1; D is uncertain. CDR3 length equals 11 residues. CDR1 and CDR2 from the germline V gene are MDHEN and SYDVKM. Trimming pared 6 bases from V and 8 bases from J, leaving 10 bases between. Here the CDR3 reads CASSSRPEAFF. CDR3 nucleotide sequence: TGTGCCAGCAGCTCCCGTCCGGAAGCTTTCTTT.

This chain links TRBV7-2 with TRBJ2-7; D is uncertain. CDR1 is SGHTA and CDR2 is FQGNSA in the germline V gene. V was pared by 1 base and J by 7 bases, with 14 bases between. The CDR3 is 14 residues long. The CDR3 sequence: CASSLDKELTEQYF. CDR3 nucleotides: TGTGCCAGCAGCTTAGATAAAGAGTTGACAGAGCAGTACTTC.

This rearrangement joins TRBV19 to TRBJ1-1; D possibly corresponds to TRBD1 (6 bases). Germline lookup yields CDR1 LNHDA and CDR2 SQIVND (reference sequence). The length of the CDR3 is 15 residues. Trimming left V 5 bases short and J 2 bases short, with 15 bases between. This CDR3 reads CASSPRGGGNTEAFF. CDR3 coding DNA: TGTGCCAGTAGTCCTAGGGGGGGTGGAAACACTGAAGCTTTCTTT.

The V and J genes are TRBV5-4 and TRBJ2-7, with D unclear. CDR1 is SGHNT and CDR2 is YYREEE in the germline V gene (reference sequence). V lost 2 bases and J 3 bases, leaving 6 bases between the germline ends. This CDR3 has 12 residues. CDR3 protein: CASSFHGYEQYF. The CDR3 coding sequence is TGTGCCAGCAGCTTCCACGGCTACGAGCAGTACTTC.

In nucleotides, the CDR3 is TGCGCCAGCGGCCCCGGGACAGGGTTCGATACGCAGTATTTT. Protein: CASGPGTGFDTQYF. The J gene is TRBJ2-3, the V gene TRBV5-1, with 9 bases that match TRBD1. V was clipped by 7 bases and J by 6 bases; unmatched bases: 9. The CDR3 extends over 14 amino acids. Germline-derived CDR1 and CDR2 are SGHRS and YFSETQ. The complete variable domain, with remaining parts taken from reference TRBV5-1 and TRBJ2-3, reads KAGVTQTPRYLIKTRGQQVTLSCSPISGHRSVSWYQQTPGQGLQFLFEYFSETQRNKGNFPGRFSGRQFSNSRSEMNVSTLELGDSALYLCASGPGTGFDTQYFGPGTRLTVL.

This chain joins TRBV6-5 and TRBJ1-2; the match to TRBD1 covers 10 bases. In germline, CDR1 is MNHEY, CDR2 SVGAGI. The junction had 7 bases not matched to a gene; V was cut back by 6 bases and J by 6 bases. This CDR3 contains 14 residues. The CDR3 coding sequence is TGTGCCAGCAGGCCTCCGGGACAGGGGCATGGCTACACCTTC. Encoded protein: CASRPPGQGHGYTF.

The rearrangement uses TRBV11-2 and TRBJ2-4, with 11 bases lining up with TRBD2. The CDR3 is made up of 14 amino acids. With 5 bases clipped from V and 8 bases from J, the junction kept 5 bases outside the gene matches. The germline CDR1 and CDR2 sequences are SGHAT and FQNNGV. The CDR3 nucleotides are TGTGCCAGCAGCGTTAGCGGGGGGGCTTACATTCAGTACTTC. Translating gives CASSVSGGAYIQYF.